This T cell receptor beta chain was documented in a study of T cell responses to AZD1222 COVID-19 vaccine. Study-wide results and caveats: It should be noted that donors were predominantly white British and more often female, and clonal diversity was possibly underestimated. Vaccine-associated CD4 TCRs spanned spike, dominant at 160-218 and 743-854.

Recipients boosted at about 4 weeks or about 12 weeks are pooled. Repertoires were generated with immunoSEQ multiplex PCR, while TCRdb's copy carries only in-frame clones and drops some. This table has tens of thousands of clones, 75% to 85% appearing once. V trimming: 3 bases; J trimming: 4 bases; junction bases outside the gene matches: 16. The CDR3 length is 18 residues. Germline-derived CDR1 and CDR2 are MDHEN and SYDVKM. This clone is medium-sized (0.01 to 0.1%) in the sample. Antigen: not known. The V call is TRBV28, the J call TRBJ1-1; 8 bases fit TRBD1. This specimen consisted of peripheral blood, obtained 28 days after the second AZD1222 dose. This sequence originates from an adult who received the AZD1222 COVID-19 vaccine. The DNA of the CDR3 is TGTGCCAGCAGTTTCTCACACGGACAGGGACGGTGGGTCACTGAAGCTTTCTTT. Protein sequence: CASSFSHGQGRWVTEAFF.